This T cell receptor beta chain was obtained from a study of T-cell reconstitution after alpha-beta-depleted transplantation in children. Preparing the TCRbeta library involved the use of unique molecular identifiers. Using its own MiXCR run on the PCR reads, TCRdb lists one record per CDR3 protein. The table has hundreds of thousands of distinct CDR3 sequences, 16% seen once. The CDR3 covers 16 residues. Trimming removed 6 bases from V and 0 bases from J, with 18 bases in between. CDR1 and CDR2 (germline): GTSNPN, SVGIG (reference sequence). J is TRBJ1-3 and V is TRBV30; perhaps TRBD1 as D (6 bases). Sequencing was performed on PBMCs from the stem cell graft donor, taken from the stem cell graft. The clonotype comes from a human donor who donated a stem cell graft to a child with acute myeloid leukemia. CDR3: CACLFLGGLSGNTIYF. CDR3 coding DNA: TGTGCCTGTCTATTCCTCGGGGGGCTCTCTGGAAACACCATATATTTT.